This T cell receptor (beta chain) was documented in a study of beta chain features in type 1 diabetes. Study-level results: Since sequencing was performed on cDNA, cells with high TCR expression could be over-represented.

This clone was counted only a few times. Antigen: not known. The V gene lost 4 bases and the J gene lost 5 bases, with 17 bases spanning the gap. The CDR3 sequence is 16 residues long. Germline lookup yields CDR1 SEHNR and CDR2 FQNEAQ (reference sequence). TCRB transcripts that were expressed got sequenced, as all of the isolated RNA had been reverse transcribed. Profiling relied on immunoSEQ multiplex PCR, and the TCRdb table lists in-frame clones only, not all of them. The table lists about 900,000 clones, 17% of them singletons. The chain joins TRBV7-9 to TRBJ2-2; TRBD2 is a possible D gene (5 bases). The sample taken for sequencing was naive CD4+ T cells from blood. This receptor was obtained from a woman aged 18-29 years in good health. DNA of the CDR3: TGTGCCAGCAGCTACCGGGGTGGGAGTAGAACCGGGGAGCTGTTTTTT. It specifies CASSYRGGSRTGELFF.